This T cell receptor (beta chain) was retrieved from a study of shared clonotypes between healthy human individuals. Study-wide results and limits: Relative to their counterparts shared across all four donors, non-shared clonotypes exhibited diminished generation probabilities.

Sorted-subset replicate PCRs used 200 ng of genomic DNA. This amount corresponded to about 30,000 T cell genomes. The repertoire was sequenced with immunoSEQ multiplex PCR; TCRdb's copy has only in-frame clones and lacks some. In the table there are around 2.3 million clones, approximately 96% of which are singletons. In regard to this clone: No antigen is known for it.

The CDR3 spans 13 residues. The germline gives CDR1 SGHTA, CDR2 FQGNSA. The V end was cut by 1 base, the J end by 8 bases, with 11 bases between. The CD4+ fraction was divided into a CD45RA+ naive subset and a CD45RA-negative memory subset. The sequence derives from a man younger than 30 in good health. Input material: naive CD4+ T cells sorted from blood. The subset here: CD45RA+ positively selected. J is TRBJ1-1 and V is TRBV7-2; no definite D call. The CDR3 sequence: CASSLDGGLEAFF. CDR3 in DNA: TGTGCCAGCAGCTTAGACGGCGGTCTAGAAGCTTTCTTT.